Listed below are T cell receptor beta chains from one sample, sequenced in a study of blood T cells in healthy people across ages. TCRdb itself ran the 5' RACE reads through MiXCR, one entry per CDR3 protein. The sample carries some 1,500,000 distinct CDR3 sequences, approximately 43% recorded once. Specimen: blood. The source is a woman in her late teens or twenties in good health. CDR3s include the opening cysteine and the closing phenylalanine or tryptophan. Each record gives: CDR3 length, V gene, D gene, J gene, CDR3 protein. D genes are given only for firm matches.

13,TRBV7-9,TRBD2,TRBJ2-1,CASTQREYNEQFF
16,TRBV6-5,TRBD1,TRBJ2-7,CASSYTGQGLTYEQYF
14,TRBV10-3,.,TRBJ1-2,CAISDAEANYGYTF
14,TRBV29-1,.,TRBJ2-7,CSVGGSRVTYEQYF
16,TRBV6-5,TRBD2,TRBJ2-7,CASSLSTGLAGNEQYF
14,TRBV20-1,.,TRBJ2-7,CSARETPAAAEQYF
16,TRBV28,.,TRBJ1-2,CASSLLPGLADYGYTF
13,TRBV5-1,.,TRBJ2-5,CASTIEDGQTQYF
16,TRBV20-1,TRBD1,TRBJ2-1,CSARDRFGSSYNEQFF
13,TRBV7-2,.,TRBJ2-1,CASSLDRDNEQFF
15,TRBV20-1,TRBD2,.,CSARVMTSGYNEQYF
14,TRBV24-1,TRBD1,TRBJ1-2,CATSEGRGPMGYTF
15,TRBV7-2,.,TRBJ2-3,CASSLVSTQTDTQYF